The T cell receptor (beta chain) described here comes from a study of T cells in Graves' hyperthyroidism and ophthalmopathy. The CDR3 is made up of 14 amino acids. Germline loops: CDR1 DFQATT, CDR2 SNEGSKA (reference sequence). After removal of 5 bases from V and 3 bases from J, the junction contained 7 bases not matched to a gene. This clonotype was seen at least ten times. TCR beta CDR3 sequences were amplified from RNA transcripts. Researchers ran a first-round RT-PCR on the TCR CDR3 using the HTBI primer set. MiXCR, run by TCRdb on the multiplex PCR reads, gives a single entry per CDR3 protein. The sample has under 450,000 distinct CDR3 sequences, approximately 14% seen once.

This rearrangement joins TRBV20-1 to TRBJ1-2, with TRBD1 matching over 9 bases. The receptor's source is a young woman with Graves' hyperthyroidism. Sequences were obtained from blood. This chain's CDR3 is CSAEGQGEDYGYTF. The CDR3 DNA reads TGCAGTGCTGAGGGACAGGGCGAGGACTATGGCTACACCTTC.